The 23 T cell receptor beta chains listed next were all sequenced from one sample in a study of yellow fever vaccine responses in identical twins. From the RT-PCR reads, TCRdb called clonotypes with MiXCR, one entry per CDR3 protein. The sample shows approximately 15,000 distinct CDR3 sequences, roughly 80% of them seen only once. The specimen comprised T cells from blood (PBMCs), unsorted or a sorted subset (not recorded which), sampled before or after yellow fever vaccination (not recorded which). These receptors came from a woman between 18 and 29 years old who received the yellow fever vaccine.

The chain couples TRBV11-3 to TRBJ2-1, with 10 positions matching TRBD2. This CDR3 has 16 amino acids. CDR1 is SGHNT and CDR2 is YENEEA in the germline V gene. Trimming cost V 2 bases and J 4 bases; bases outside gene matches: 5. The CDR3 DNA follows: TGTGCCAGCAGCTTAAGGGGACTAGCGCCTTACAATGAGCAGTTCTTC. Amino acids: CASSLRGLAPYNEQFF.

The CDR3 sequence: CASSQTYTNYGYTF. The CDR3 bases are TGTGCCAGCAGCCAAACATATACTAACTATGGCTACACCTTC. This sequence joins TRBV3-1 and TRBJ1-2, with no clear D. Trimming pared 2 bases from V and 0 bases from J, leaving 7 bases between. CDR3 size: 14 residues. Germline loops: CDR1 LGHDT, CDR2 YNNKEL (reference sequence).

CDR3 region: CASSLKTGLAGYNEQFF. CDR3 bases: TGTGCCAGCAGCTTAAAAACCGGACTAGCGGGGTACAATGAGCAGTTCTTC. This rearrangement joins TRBV7-3 to TRBJ2-1, with 12 bases that match TRBD2. The germline gives CDR1 SGHTA, CDR2 FQGTGA. This CDR3 is built from 17 residues. V lost 1 base to trimming and J lost 4 bases; unmatched junction nucleotides: 5. The full variable domain, with the rest looked up from reference TRBV7-3 and TRBJ2-1, is GAGVSQTPSNKVTEKGKYVELRCDPISGHTALYWYRQSLGQGPEFLIYFQGTGAADDSGLPNDRFFAVRPEGSVSTLKIQRTERGDSAVYLCASSLKTGLAGYNEQFFGPGTRLTVL.

As regards this clonotype: One end of the junction varies from germline; a read error may be responsible. This sequence joins TRBV11-2 and TRBJ2-5, with D perhaps matching TRBD1 or TRBD2 (5 bases each). In germline, CDR1 is SGHAT, CDR2 FQNNGV. This CDR3 has 16 amino acids. The CDR3, as DNA: TGTGCCAGCAGCAAAGGACCGGGACCGACACAAGAGACCCAGAACTTC. Translation: CASSKGPGPTQETQNF.

The chain combines TRBV7-6 with TRBJ2-7, with TRBD1 matching 7 bases. CDR1 is SGHVS and CDR2 is FNYEAQ in the germline V gene. Trimming cost V 1 base and J 3 bases; bases outside gene matches: 6. This CDR3 contains 15 residues. CDR3 region: CASSLEQGTHYEQYF. The CDR3 DNA follows: TGTGCCAGCAGCTTAGAACAGGGGACCCACTACGAGCAGTACTTC.

The gene calls are TRBV29-1 and TRBJ2-3; D gene unclear. The germline CDR1 and CDR2 sequences are SQVTM and ANQGSEA. The CDR3 length is 13 residues. V was clipped by 2 bases and J by 7 bases, with 13 bases between them. This chain's CDR3 is CSVESHIGNTQYF. The DNA for the CDR3 is TGCAGCGTTGAATCCCACATAGGAAATACGCAGTATTTT.

The gene calls are TRBV19 and TRBJ2-2, with 8 bases fitting TRBD1. The V and J ends lost 5 bases and 4 bases, in that order; junction bases with no gene match: 3. Germline V lookup: CDR1 LNHDA, CDR2 SQIVND (reference sequence). The CDR3 totals 14 residues. CDR3 sequence (DNA): TGTGCCAGTAGTGTTCAGGGGGCCACCGGGGAGCTGTTTTTT. It is translated as CASSVQGATGELFF.

This chain links TRBV7-2 with TRBJ2-2; 10 nucleotides agree with TRBD2. The CDR3 is 18 residues long. Germline loops: CDR1 SGHTA, CDR2 FQGNSA. Unmatched junction bases numbered 8, after V lost 0 bases and J lost 4 bases. In DNA, the CDR3 is TGTGCCAGCAGCTTAGCGGTCGGTCCTAGCGGGGGCACCGGGGAGCTGTTTTTT. Its translation is CASSLAVGPSGGTGELFF.

The V gene is TRBV18, the J gene TRBJ2-4; the D gene is possibly TRBD1 (5 bases). Trimming stripped 5 bases from V and 3 bases from J, with 17 bases between. CDR1 is KGHSH, CDR2 LQKENI, per germline. CDR3 size: 16 residues. The CDR3, as DNA: TGTGCCAGCTCATCCCTCCCCGACAGCAGCAAAAACATTCAGTACTTC. It is translated as CASSSLPDSSKNIQYF.

This chain uses TRBV20-1 with TRBJ2-5; no definite D call. CDR1 is DFQATT and CDR2 is SNEGSKA in the germline V gene (reference sequence). CDR3 length equals 12 residues. Trimming removed 3 bases at V and 3 bases at J, with 8 bases between. The CDR3 sequence is CSASGAKETQYF. As DNA, the CDR3 is TGCAGTGCTAGCGGCGCTAAAGAGACCCAGTACTTC.

The chain couples TRBV29-1 to TRBJ2-7; D gene ambiguous. The CDR3 runs to 14 residues. Germline V gene lookup returns CDR1 SQVTM and CDR2 ANQGSEA. The germline V and J ends were trimmed by 4 bases and 3 bases, with 16 bases remaining between them. This CDR3 reads CSVVASIRSYEQYF. The CDR3 nucleotides read TGCAGCGTTGTGGCTTCCATTCGAAGCTACGAGCAGTACTTC.

This clonotype was observed once. V and J are TRBV20-1 and TRBJ2-5; D unresolved. This CDR3 spans 8 amino acids. V lost 5 bases and J 5 bases, leaving 0 bases between the germline ends. Germline V gene sequence: CDR1 DFQATT, CDR2 SNEGSKA (reference sequence). The chain's CDR3 is CSAETQYF. The CDR3 nucleotides read TGCAGTGCTGAGACCCAGTACTTC.

This clonotype was observed once. The chain couples TRBV11-1 to TRBJ2-3; TRBD2 might be the D (5 bases). The V gene lost 1 base and the J gene lost 10 bases, with 9 bases spanning the gap. CDR1 SGHAT and CDR2 FQDESV come from the germline V gene (reference sequence). This CDR3 comprises 12 residues. The CDR3 bases are TGTGCCAGCAGCTTAGAGCGGAGTTCGCAGTATTTT. It specifies CASSLERSSQYF.

The chain recombines TRBV29-1 with TRBJ2-3; 10 positions agree with TRBD2. Losses at the gene ends were 3 bases for V and 5 bases for J; bases not matched to a gene: 2. Germline CDR1 and CDR2: SQVTM and ANQGSEA. The CDR3 consists of 13 residues. The DNA of the CDR3 is TGCAGCGTTGACCTAGCGGGAGTAGATACGCAGTATTTT. Amino acid sequence: CSVDLAGVDTQYF.

The chain links TRBV10-3 to TRBJ1-1; possibly TRBD1 for D (5 bases). This CDR3 has 16 residues. V dropped 3 bases and J dropped 2 bases, with 16 bases sitting between them. Germline loops: CDR1 ENHRY, CDR2 SYGVKD. This CDR3 is CAISDRTYRGNTEAFF. The CDR3 DNA reads TGTGCCATCAGTGACCGTACCTACCGGGGCAACACTGAAGCTTTCTTT.

The rearrangement uses TRBV7-9 and TRBJ2-7; 12 bases fit TRBD2. Trimming cost V 3 bases and J 4 bases; bases outside gene matches: 4. CDR3 length equals 15 residues. CDR1 is SEHNR, CDR2 FQNEAQ, per germline (reference sequence). The CDR3 region has the DNA TGTGCCAGCAGCTTGGCGACTAGCGGGAGTTACGAGCAGTACTTC. It encodes CASSLATSGSYEQYF. The full variable domain, completed using reference TRBV7-9 and TRBJ2-7, is DTGVSQNPRHKITKRGQNVTFRCDPISEHNRLYWYRQTLGQGPEFLTYFQNEAQLEKSRLLSDRFSAERPKGSFSTLEIQRTEQGDSAMYLCASSLATSGSYEQYFGPGTRLTVT.

The chain links TRBV10-3 to TRBJ1-5; TRBD1 might be the D (6 bases). CDR1 ENHRY and CDR2 SYGVKD come from the germline V gene. Trimming stripped 7 bases from V and 3 bases from J, with 10 bases between. The CDR3 consists of 13 residues. The CDR3 reads CAIKDSYNQPQHF. The CDR3 coding sequence is TGTGCCATCAAGGACAGTTACAATCAGCCCCAGCATTTT.

The CDR3 sequence: CSASFAGEGETQYF. The CDR3 coding sequence is TGCAGTGCTAGTTTTGCGGGCGAGGGGGAGACCCAGTACTTC. The J gene is TRBJ2-5, the V gene TRBV20-1; either TRBD1 or TRBD2 may supply D (5 bases each). Per the germline V gene, CDR1 is DFQATT and CDR2 is SNEGSKA (reference sequence). V lost 3 bases, J lost 5 bases, and 16 bases lay in between. CDR3 length equals 14 residues.

This rearrangement joins TRBV11-1 to TRBJ2-7; TRBD1 might be the D (5 bases). V was shortened by 7 bases and J by 3 bases, with 16 bases between the two germline ends. The CDR3 contains 14 residues. Germline V gene lookup returns CDR1 SGHAT and CDR2 FQDESV (reference sequence). The CDR3 sequence is CASNDRARFYEQYF. The CDR3 nucleotides read TGTGCCAGCAACGACAGAGCCCGATTCTACGAGCAGTACTTC.

The chain carries TRBV4-1 and TRBJ1-1; tentatively, D is TRBD1 (6 bases). The CDR3 extends over 15 amino acids. Trimming removed 5 bases at V and 5 bases at J, with 18 bases between. The germline CDR1 and CDR2 sequences are MGHRA and YSYEKL. CDR3 loop: CASSRPRGGLTEAFF. CDR3 DNA sequence: TGCGCCAGCAGCAGGCCTAGGGGGGGCCTTACTGAAGCTTTCTTT.

The genes are TRBV6-5 and TRBJ1-1; D not resolved. The V end was cut by 2 bases, the J end by 1 base, with 8 bases between. The CDR3 loop spans 14 amino acids. From germline, CDR1 is MNHEY and CDR2 SVGAGI. This CDR3 is CASSYKSKNTEAFF. The CDR3 nucleotides are TGTGCCAGCAGTTACAAGAGTAAGAACACTGAAGCTTTCTTT.

The chain couples TRBV27 to TRBJ2-7, with D perhaps matching TRBD1 or TRBD2 (5 bases each). The ends were cut back, 0 bases at V and 0 bases at J, with 12 bases in the middle. CDR3 length equals 16 residues. Germline V lookup: CDR1 MNHEY, CDR2 SMNVEV (reference sequence). The DNA of the CDR3 is TGTGCCAGCAGTTTATCAAAACGGGGCAGCTCCTACGAGCAGTACTTC. It specifies CASSLSKRGSSYEQYF.

This clonotype was counted a single time. The chain employs TRBV29-1 and TRBJ2-1; D unresolved. Deletions cut 6 bases from V and 6 bases from J, with 6 bases between. Germline V CDR1 and CDR2: SQVTM, ANQGSEA. The CDR3 is 10 residues long. CDR3 in amino acids: CSVFVNEQFF. CDR3 in DNA: TGCAGCGTGTTTGTCAATGAGCAGTTCTTC.